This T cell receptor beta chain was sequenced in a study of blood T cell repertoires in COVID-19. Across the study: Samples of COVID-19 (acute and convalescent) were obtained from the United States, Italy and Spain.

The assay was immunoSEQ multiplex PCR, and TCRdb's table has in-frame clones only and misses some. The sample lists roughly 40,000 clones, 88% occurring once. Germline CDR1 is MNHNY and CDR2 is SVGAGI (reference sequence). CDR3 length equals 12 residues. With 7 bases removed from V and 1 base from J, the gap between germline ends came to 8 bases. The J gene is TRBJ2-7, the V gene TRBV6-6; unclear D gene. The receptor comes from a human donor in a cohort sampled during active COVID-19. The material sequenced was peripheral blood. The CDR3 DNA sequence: TGTGCCAGCACCGCCGGGTCCTACGAGCAGTACTTC. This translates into CASTAGSYEQYF.